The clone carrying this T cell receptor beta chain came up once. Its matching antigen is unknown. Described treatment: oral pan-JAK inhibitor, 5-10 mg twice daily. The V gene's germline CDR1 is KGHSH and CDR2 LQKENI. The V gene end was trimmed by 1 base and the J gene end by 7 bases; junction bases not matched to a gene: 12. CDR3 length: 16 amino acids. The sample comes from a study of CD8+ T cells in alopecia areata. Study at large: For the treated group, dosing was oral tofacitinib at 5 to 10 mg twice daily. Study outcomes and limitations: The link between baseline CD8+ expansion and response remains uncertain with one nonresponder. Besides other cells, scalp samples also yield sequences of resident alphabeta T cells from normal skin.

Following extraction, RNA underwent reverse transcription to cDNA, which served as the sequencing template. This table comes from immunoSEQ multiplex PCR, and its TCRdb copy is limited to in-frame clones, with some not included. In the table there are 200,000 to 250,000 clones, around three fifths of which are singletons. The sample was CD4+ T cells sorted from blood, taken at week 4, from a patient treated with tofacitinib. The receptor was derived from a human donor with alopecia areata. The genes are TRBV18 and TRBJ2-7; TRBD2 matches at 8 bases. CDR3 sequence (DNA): TGTGCCAGCTCACCACTTTCCCTAGCGGGCCCCTGGGAGCAGTACTTC. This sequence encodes CASSPLSLAGPWEQYF.